The present entry profiles one TCR beta chain with its context. Assay: immunoSEQ multiplex PCR; the TCRdb copy retains only in-frame clones and omits some. The top ten clones hold about 15% of a sample with approximately 230,000 clones, 70% to 85% of them seen once. Germline CDR1 reads SNHLY; CDR2 reads FYNNEI. The CDR3 is 16 residues long. Losses at the gene ends were 7 bases for V and 1 base for J; bases not matched to a gene: 8. The data originate from a study of blood T cell repertoires in COVID-19. Study-wide context: T cells, B-cell-depleted T cells, or PBMCs supplied cDNA or gDNA.

Participants were aged roughly 18 to 100 years from about 25 US areas. This TCR was recovered from a man in his forties who had recovered from COVID-19. This chain links TRBV2 with TRBJ1-5; 9 bases are shared with TRBD1. The sequencing sample was made of PBMCs or T cells enriched from blood (not recorded which). CDR3 sequence reads: CASNPGTGQSNQPQHF. CDR3 DNA sequence: TGTGCCAGCAACCCCGGGACAGGGCAGAGCAATCAGCCCCAGCATTTT.